These 29 T cell receptor beta chains were all obtained from the same sample, sequenced in a study of CD8+ T cells in alopecia areata. cDNA reverse transcribed from extracted RNA served as the sequencing template. Profiling relied on immunoSEQ multiplex PCR, and the TCRdb table lists in-frame clones only, not all of them. The top ten clones hold approximately 14% of a sample with roughly 170,000 clones, around 60% of them seen once. The sample here was CD4+ T cells sorted from blood, taken at week 0. The receptors here all came from a human donor with alopecia areata.

The gene calls are TRBV30 and TRBJ2-7, with 7 bases matching TRBD2. V lost 0 bases, J lost 4 bases, and 15 bases stayed unmatched. Germline V gene lookup returns CDR1 GTSNPN and CDR2 SVGIG (reference sequence). The length of the CDR3 is 17 residues. CDR3 amino acids: CAWSVYGLGAGPYEQYF. In DNA form, the CDR3 reads TGTGCCTGGAGTGTGTATGGGCTTGGAGCGGGGCCATACGAGCAGTACTTC. Complete variable domain (other parts from reference TRBV30 and TRBJ2-7): SQTIHQWPATLVQPVGSPLSLECTVEGTSNPNLYWYRQAAGRGLQLLFYSVGIGQISSEVPQNLSASRPQDRQFILSSKKLLLSDSGFYLCAWSVYGLGAGPYEQYFGPGTRLTVT.

The rearrangement links TRBV5-1 to TRBJ1-1; a possible D gene is TRBD1 (6 bases). This CDR3 contains 13 residues. Germline CDR1 SGHRS, CDR2 YFSETQ. V was clipped by 3 bases and J by 2 bases, with 8 bases between them. The CDR3 DNA follows: TGCGCCAGCAGCTGGGGGGCTAACACTGAAGCTTTCTTT. As protein: CASSWGANTEAFF.

Note on this clone: Other DNA sequences within the sample encode an identical CDR3. This chain connects TRBV29-1 to TRBJ2-4, with D uncertain. CDR1 and CDR2 (germline): SQVTM, ANQGSEA. This CDR3 spans 13 amino acids. V lost 6 bases and J 0 bases, leaving 9 bases between the germline ends. CDR3 in amino acids: CSVGGLAKNIQYF. CDR3 nucleotide sequence: TGCAGCGTGGGTGGATTAGCCAAAAACATTCAGTACTTC. Drawing the rest from reference TRBV29-1 and TRBJ2-4, the complete variable domain is SAVISQKPSRDICQRGTSLTIQCQVDSQVTMMFWYRQQPGQSLTLIATANQGSEATYESGFVIDKFPISRPNLTFSTLTVSNMSPEDSSIYLCSVGGLAKNIQYFGAGTRLSVL.

This chain connects TRBV27 to TRBJ1-2, with TRBD1 identical over 7 bases. This CDR3 has 16 amino acids. After removal of 6 bases from V and 2 bases from J, the junction contained 12 bases not matched to a gene. The germline V gene encodes CDR1 MNHEY and CDR2 SMNVEV (reference sequence). The CDR3 here is CASSSVSRTGNYGYTF. The CDR3 nucleotides are TGTGCCAGCAGCTCCGTATCAAGGACAGGAAACTATGGCTACACCTTC.

The CDR3, as DNA: TGTGCCTGGAGTCCTCCGGGACTAGCGGGGGAGGTGCAGTACTTC. Its protein is CAWSPPGLAGEVQYF. This chain connects TRBV30 to TRBJ2-7; 14 positions agree with TRBD2. The CDR3 extends over 15 amino acids. The ends lost 2 bases at V and 9 bases at J; junction bases unmatched: 9. CDR1 is GTSNPN and CDR2 is SVGIG in the germline V gene (reference sequence).

The J gene is TRBJ1-5, the V gene TRBV18, with D uncertain. V was shortened by 2 bases and J by 5 bases, with 13 bases between the two germline ends. The length of the CDR3 is 15 residues. Germline V CDR1 and CDR2: KGHSH, LQKENI. CDR3 coding DNA: TGTGCCAGCTCACCATCCGGGGTGTCGGATCAGCCCCAGCATTTT. As protein: CASSPSGVSDQPQHF.

The chain has TRBV29-1 and TRBJ2-1, with D perhaps being TRBD1 or TRBD2 (5 bases each). CDR1 and CDR2 (germline): SQVTM, ANQGSEA. Trimming shortened V by 4 bases and J by 7 bases, and 11 bases separated the two germline ends. This CDR3 region has 12 residues. The CDR3 DNA follows: TGCAGCGTTGTCCCAGGGAGAAATGAGCAGTTCTTC. This sequence encodes CSVVPGRNEQFF.

This clone came up a few times. The rearrangement joins TRBV19 to TRBJ2-1; 8 bases line up with TRBD2. Germline-derived CDR1 and CDR2 are LNHDA and SQIVND (reference sequence). CDR3 length: 15 residues. V trimming: 4 bases; J trimming: 5 bases; junction bases outside the gene matches: 7. CDR3: CASSTPGLVNNEQFF. The CDR3 DNA is TGTGCCAGTAGTACACCGGGACTAGTCAACAATGAGCAGTTCTTC. The full variable domain, its missing parts supplied by reference TRBV19 and TRBJ2-1, is DGGITQSPKYLFRKEGQNVTLSCEQNLNHDAMYWYRQDPGQGLRLIYYSQIVNDFQKGDIAEGYSVSREKKESFPLTVTSAQKNPTAFYLCASSTPGLVNNEQFFGPGTRLTVL.

This chain connects TRBV29-1 to TRBJ2-3; possibly TRBD1 for D (5 bases). Trimming cost V 6 bases and J 2 bases, with 9 bases left between them. The germline V gene encodes CDR1 SQVTM and CDR2 ANQGSEA. The CDR3 has 12 amino acids. The CDR3 reads CSVRQITDTQYF. The CDR3 DNA reads TGCAGCGTCCGACAGATCACAGATACGCAGTATTTT.

This chain uses TRBV29-1 with TRBJ2-5; 12 nucleotides line up with TRBD2. Germline V gene data show CDR1 as SQVTM and CDR2 as ANQGSEA. V lost 6 bases and J lost 3; bases outside the gene matches: 8. The CDR3 is made up of 15 amino acids. CDR3 sequence: CSVGTSGSTKETQYF. The CDR3 region has the DNA TGCAGCGTGGGGACTAGCGGGTCTACGAAAGAGACCCAGTACTTC.

This clone occurred a few times. The chain employs TRBV28 and TRBJ2-7; 8 bases match TRBD1. CDR1 and CDR2 (germline): MDHEN, SYDVKM. Trimming took 3 bases from V and 3 from J; bases not matched to a gene: 4. The CDR3 has 14 residues. The CDR3 spells CASSLTGVGYEQYF. The CDR3 DNA reads as TGTGCCAGCAGTTTGACAGGGGTGGGCTACGAGCAGTACTTC.

This clone showed up just once. This chain joins TRBV29-1 and TRBJ1-1; TRBD1 aligns across 9 bases. Germline trimming cut 5 bases from V and 1 base from J; bases unmatched to any gene: 5. The CDR3 is 14 amino acids. Germline-derived CDR1 and CDR2 are SQVTM and ANQGSEA. In nucleotides, the CDR3 is TGCAGCGTTACACAGGGGGCTGAGAACACTGAAGCTTTCTTT. Amino acids: CSVTQGAENTEAFF. Variable domain in full (rest from reference TRBV29-1 and TRBJ1-1): SAVISQKPSRDICQRGTSLTIQCQVDSQVTMMFWYRQQPGQSLTLIATANQGSEATYESGFVIDKFPISRPNLTFSTLTVSNMSPEDSSIYLCSVTQGAENTEAFFGQGTRLTVV.

CDR3 nucleotides: TGTGCCAGCACCTCCAGAGCGGTGGAGACCCAGTACTTC. It encodes CASTSRAVETQYF. The genes are TRBV2 and TRBJ2-5, with D possibly matching TRBD2 (5 bases). The V gene lost 7 bases and the J gene lost 5 bases, with 14 bases spanning the gap. The CDR3 contains 13 residues. Germline CDR1 reads SNHLY; CDR2 reads FYNNEI.

This clone was seen more than once but under ten times. This rearrangement joins TRBV7-9 to TRBJ1-1; no clear D gene. This CDR3 spans 11 amino acids. V was clipped by 8 bases and J by 5 bases, with 9 bases between them. CDR1 SEHNR and CDR2 FQNEAQ come from the germline V gene (reference sequence). This CDR3 is CASHRVTEAFF. The DNA of the CDR3 is TGTGCCAGCCATCGGGTAACTGAAGCTTTCTTT.

The rearrangement links TRBV30 to TRBJ2-1; 10 bases agree with TRBD1. Germline CDR1 reads GTSNPN; CDR2 reads SVGIG (reference sequence). Germline trimming cut 1 base from V and 10 bases from J; bases unmatched to any gene: 13. The CDR3 covers 16 residues. In DNA, the CDR3 is TGTGCCTGGAGTGCTCCGGGACAGGGGACCTCTTTAGAGCAGTTCTTC. It translates to CAWSAPGQGTSLEQFF.

The chain uses TRBV7-9 and TRBJ2-3; tentatively, D is TRBD2 (5 bases). Germline V gene data show CDR1 as SEHNR and CDR2 as FQNEAQ (reference sequence). Between the trimmed V and J ends, which lost 5 bases and 5 bases, there was a span of 26 bases. This CDR3 is 18 amino acids long. CDR3 protein: CASSPPRLLDGVGDTQYF. In DNA form, the CDR3 reads TGTGCCAGCAGCCCCCCCCGTTTACTAGATGGGGTTGGAGATACGCAGTATTTT.

This clone was found a few times. The V gene is TRBV4-1, the J gene TRBJ2-1, with TRBD1 as a possible D gene (6 bases). V lost 4 bases to trimming and J lost 0 bases, with 10 bases between them. Germline-derived CDR1 and CDR2 are MGHRA and YSYEKL. The CDR3 contains 15 residues. CDR3 nucleotides: TGCGCCAGCAGCCCACAGGGAAGCTCCTACAATGAGCAGTTCTTC. Residues: CASSPQGSSYNEQFF.

The V gene is TRBV5-1, the J gene TRBJ1-1; D not resolved. Trimming cost V 3 bases and J 0 bases, with 15 bases left between them. There are 16 residues in the CDR3. Germline V gene data show CDR1 as SGHRS and CDR2 as YFSETQ. The DNA of the CDR3 is TGCGCCAGCAGCTCGTCCGGAGCAAAGATGAACACTGAAGCTTTCTTT. Translating it yields CASSSSGAKMNTEAFF.

The chain recombines TRBV25-1 with TRBJ2-7, with D tentatively TRBD1 (5 bases). V was trimmed by 6 bases and J by 0 bases, leaving 9 bases between them. The CDR3 is 13 residues long. Germline V lookup: CDR1 MGHDK, CDR2 SYGVNS. The chain's CDR3 is CASRKTVSYEQYF. Written as DNA, the CDR3 is TGTGCCAGCAGGAAGACAGTCTCCTACGAGCAGTACTTC.

This chain connects TRBV29-1 to TRBJ2-7; 9 bases match TRBD2. The CDR3 runs 13 residues. In germline, CDR1 is SQVTM, CDR2 ANQGSEA. After removal of 8 bases from V and 2 bases from J, the junction contained 7 bases not matched to a gene. The CDR3 sequence is CSTTSGPPYEQYF. The CDR3, as DNA: TGCAGCACCACTAGCGGGCCCCCCTACGAGCAGTACTTC.

This chain connects TRBV28 to TRBJ2-1, with TRBD1 as a possible D gene (6 bases). Per germline, CDR1 MDHEN and CDR2 SYDVKM. The CDR3 extends over 14 amino acids. V dropped 8 bases and J dropped 4 bases, with 15 bases sitting between them. The CDR3 nucleotides are TGTGCCAGCCTGCAGGGGTCGTCGTACAATGAGCAGTTCTTC. Translated, it gives CASLQGSSYNEQFF.

This sequence joins TRBV2 and TRBJ2-1, with TRBD2 matching 11 bases. The CDR3 consists of 16 residues. J gave up 2 bases and V 6 bases, and 6 bases lay outside the gene matches. The germline CDR1 and CDR2 sequences are SNHLY and FYNNEI. CDR3 region: CASSRRSGGAYNEQFF. DNA of the CDR3: TGTGCCAGCAGCAGACGTAGCGGGGGGGCCTACAATGAGCAGTTCTTC.

Regarding this clone: This specimen includes other DNA sequences encoding the same CDR3. The chain carries TRBV29-1 and TRBJ1-1; a possible D gene is TRBD1 (6 bases). Trimming removed 7 bases at V and 2 bases at J, with 14 bases between. This CDR3 has 13 residues. Germline V CDR1 and CDR2: SQVTM, ANQGSEA. The DNA of the CDR3 is TGCAGCGGAACGGGACACTTAAACACTGAAGCTTTCTTT. It yields the protein CSGTGHLNTEAFF.

The chain joins TRBV30 to TRBJ1-4, with D maybe TRBD1 (6 bases). The V and J ends lost 5 bases and 4 bases respectively, with 14 bases between them. Per germline, CDR1 GTSNPN and CDR2 SVGIG (reference sequence). The CDR3 consists of 14 residues. CDR3 loop: CAWSWTAHNEKLFF. For the CDR3, the DNA is TGTGCCTGGTCTTGGACAGCACATAATGAAAAACTGTTTTTT.

The V call is TRBV29-1, the J call TRBJ1-5, with D possibly TRBD1 on 5 matching bases. CDR1 and CDR2 (germline): SQVTM, ANQGSEA. This CDR3 comprises 14 residues. The V end was cut by 4 bases, the J end by 2 bases, with 12 bases between. CDR3 coding DNA: TGCAGCGTTGTTGGAGGGGACGGCAATCAGCCCCAGCATTTT. Protein: CSVVGGDGNQPQHF.

This clone was counted between two and nine times. This sequence joins TRBV29-1 and TRBJ2-5; a possible D gene is TRBD1 (5 bases). From germline, CDR1 is SQVTM and CDR2 ANQGSEA. The length of the CDR3 is 13 residues. V gave up 0 bases and J gave up 7 bases, with 12 bases separating them. Here the CDR3 DNA reads TGCAGCGTTGAAGATTCCCGGCAGGGGACCCAGTACTTC. Residues: CSVEDSRQGTQYF.

This clone has a handful of counts. CDR3 sequence: CASSPGSGVGQGDTEAFF. The CDR3 DNA reads TGTGCCAGCTCACCGGGGTCTGGTGTCGGACAGGGGGACACTGAAGCTTTCTTT. The J gene is TRBJ1-1, the V gene TRBV18; 10 bases map to TRBD1. CDR3 size: 18 residues. Looked up from germline, CDR1 is KGHSH and CDR2 is LQKENI. Trimming took 3 bases from V and 3 from J; bases not matched to a gene: 13.

This chain uses TRBV30 with TRBJ1-6; weak D call: TRBD1 (6 bases). In germline, CDR1 is GTSNPN, CDR2 SVGIG (reference sequence). Trimming removed 4 bases at V and 6 bases at J, with 16 bases between. This CDR3 has 15 amino acids. The CDR3 reads CAWIGGSDSNSPLHF. The CDR3 DNA follows: TGTGCCTGGATAGGGGGATCGGACTCTAATTCACCCCTCCACTTT.

This clone was recorded at least ten times. CDR3 region: CAPQKDRCIYEQYF. CDR3 coding DNA: TGTGCCCCCCAAAAGGACAGGTGCATATACGAGCAGTACTTC. This chain joins TRBV10-3 and TRBJ2-7; 7 bases map to TRBD1. Germline CDR1 and CDR2: ENHRY and SYGVKD. Trimming cost V 11 bases and J 4 bases; bases outside gene matches: 14. This CDR3 region has 14 residues.